This T cell receptor beta chain derives from a study of Ad26.COV2.S vaccination and SARS-CoV-2 variants. Turning to the study itself: The donor participated in the COV1001 trial, in its Ad26.COV2.S arm. Intramuscular Ad26.COV2.S at 5x10^10 or 1x10^11 viral particles.

In germline, CDR1 is LGHDT, CDR2 YNNKEL (reference sequence). CDR3 size: 15 residues. Trimming removed 0 bases from V and 6 bases from J, with 9 bases in between. Whole-study results and caveats: Reports say spike-specific CD8+ and CD4+ T cell responses covered substantial breadth after vaccination.

The data were produced by immunoSEQ multiplex PCR, yet TCRdb's version contains in-frame clones alone and is incomplete. The sample gives approximately 360,000 clones, about 80% of which show up once; 7.4% is in the top ten. Concerning this clone: What it binds is unknown.

Treatment meaning: roughly 18 received Ad26.COV2.S at low or high dose, single or two shots; 5 received placebo; per-sample allocation not given. Collection of the samples took place on day 63 after the first injection of vaccine or placebo. This adult donor, from Boston, was 18-55 years old. The input for sequencing was peripheral blood, taken in a trial of Ad26.COV2.S vaccine versus placebo. This TCR came from a person aged 18 to 59 who received the Ad26.COV2.S COVID-19 vaccine or a placebo. This rearrangement joins TRBV3-1 (or the pseudogene TRBV3-2) to TRBJ1-6; D is unresolved. The CDR3 coding sequence is TGTGCCAGCAGCCAAGATTACGCAGTTAATTCACCCCTCCACTTT. Its translation is CASSQDYAVNSPLHF.